This is a list of T cell receptor beta chains from one sample in a study of CD8+ T cells in alopecia areata. TCRdb keeps only in-frame clones here, not all; method: immunoSEQ multiplex PCR. The profile shows around 270,000 clones, roughly 50% of them singletons. Sequences were derived from CD4+ T cells sorted from blood, sampled at week 24, from a patient treated with tofacitinib. The receptors were sampled from a human donor with alopecia areata. The CDR3 runs from the conserved cysteine through the conserved F or W. A D gene is named only where the DNA matches it firmly. Some rows mark clone size as missing; the rest say once, few, many or name a class of expanded clone.

clone_size j_call d_call v_call cdr3_nt cdr3_aa
many TRBJ2-5 TRBD2 TRBV7-2 TGTGCCAGCAGCACCGGGACTAGCGGGGGTGAGACCCAGTACTTC CASSTGTSGGETQYF
. TRBJ1-2 . TRBV29-1 TGCAGCGTTGGACGGAGAGCTAACTATGGCTACACCTTC CSVGRRANYGYTF
. TRBJ2-1 . TRBV2 TGTGCCAGCAGTGGGATCAGCTCCTACAATGAGCAGTTCTTC CASSGISSYNEQFF
. TRBJ1-2 . TRBV5-6 TGTGCCAGCAGCTTGTCCCCCCTGGGCTACACCTTC CASSLSPLGYTF
. TRBJ2-3 . TRBV5-1 TGCGCCAGCAGTGCTGCCGGTTTCACAGATACGCAGTATTTT CASSAAGFTDTQYF
once TRBJ2-2 . TRBV6-5 TGTGCCAGCAGTTACTCGAGGCTGAACACCGGGGAGCTGTTTTTT CASSYSRLNTGELFF
few TRBJ2-2 TRBD1 TRBV5-1 TGCGCCAGCAGCCTAGGACCGGGACAGTCGAACACCGGGGAGCTGTTTTTT CASSLGPGQSNTGELFF
few TRBJ2-5 . TRBV29-1 TGCAGCGTTCGCAGGGATTTCGAGACCCAGTACTTC CSVRRDFETQYF
once TRBJ2-5 . TRBV6-1 TGTGCCGCCCGACTGCGGGAGACCCAGTACTTC CAARLRETQYF
. TRBJ2-3 . TRBV5-4 TGTGCCAGCAGCTTAGGAGTACCCCCCACAGATACGCAGTATTTT CASSLGVPPTDTQYF
. TRBJ2-7 . TRBV27 TGTGCCAGCAGTTTGTGGGGCGAAGACGAGCAGTACTTC CASSLWGEDEQYF
. TRBJ2-5 . TRBV27 TGTGCCAGCAGTTTAGGGGTCCGGATGGAGACCCAGTACTTC CASSLGVRMETQYF
. TRBJ1-1 . TRBV6-1 TGTGCCAGCAGTGAAGTCGGGGGTCCAGTGTCTTTCTTT CASSEVGGPVSFF
. TRBJ2-5 . TRBV29-1 TGCAGCGTCGTAGACCGGTGGGGGACCCAGTACTTC CSVVDRWGTQYF
. TRBJ1-1 . TRBV4-1 TGCGCCAGCAGCGGGAAGGTTGCCGCGGCGCCACTAAACACTGAAGCTTTCTTT CASSGKVAAAPLNTEAFF
. TRBJ2-3 . TRBV29-1 TGCAGCGTGCCAACTAGAGGCGGACCCACAGATACGCAGTATTTT CSVPTRGGPTDTQYF
few TRBJ2-5 . TRBV30 TGTGCCTGGAGTCGGGCGTTACAAGAGACCCAGTACTTC CAWSRALQETQYF
few TRBJ2-1 . TRBV29-1 TGCAGCGTTGCACAGGGCGGTTCCTACAATGAGCAGTTCTTC CSVAQGGSYNEQFF
few TRBJ2-7 TRBD1 TRBV5-1 TGCGCCAGCAACACAGGGGGCGCAGAGTACGAGCAGTACTTC CASNTGGAEYEQYF
. TRBJ2-2 TRBD2 TRBV12-5 TGTGCTAGTGGTTTGACGACGGGGGGAGGAACCGGGGAGCTGTTTTTT CASGLTTGGGTGELFF
. TRBJ2-7 . TRBV29-1 TGCAGCGTTGAAGTAGGACAGAATAACTACGAGCAGTACTTC CSVEVGQNNYEQYF
. TRBJ2-1 . TRBV11-2 TGTGCCAGCAGCCCTCCGACCCCTCCCTACAATGAGCAGTTCTTC CASSPPTPPYNEQFF
. TRBJ1-1 . TRBV4-1 TGCGCCAGCAGCCAGGAAACGGACACCCGTCGTGGAGCTTTCTTT CASSQETDTRRGAFF
. TRBJ1-1 TRBD1 TRBV29-1 TGCAGCGTCTACGGGACAGCCACTGAAGCTTTCTTT CSVYGTATEAFF
few TRBJ2-1 TRBD2 TRBV29-1 TGCAGCGACACGACTAGCGGGGGGGCAAATGAGCAGTTCTTC CSDTTSGGANEQFF
few TRBJ1-6 . TRBV7-2 TGTGCCAGCAGCCTCGCAGGCTCCTATAATTCACCCCTCCACTTT CASSLAGSYNSPLHF
. TRBJ1-1 . TRBV7-8 TGTGCCAGCAGCGAGGACAGGAACACTGAAGCTTTCTTT CASSEDRNTEAFF
. TRBJ2-5 . TRBV2 TGTGCCAGCATGGGCGTGGGGCCCGCCTACTTC CASMGVGPAYF
. TRBJ1-1 . TRBV25-1 TGTGCCAGCAGGACGGTGAACACTGAAGCTTTCTTT CASRTVNTEAFF
. TRBJ2-1 . TRBV5-4 TGTGCCAGCAGCTTCTACTTCGGGGATATGGTCAATGAGCAGTTCTTC CASSFYFGDMVNEQFF
. TRBJ2-3 . TRBV29-1 TGCAGCCTTGACGTTACAGGGTCAGATACGCAGTATTTT CSLDVTGSDTQYF
. TRBJ2-1 . TRBV10-3 TGTGCCATCAGTGAGGTGTACGGGGATAGGCATGAGCAGTTCTTC CAISEVYGDRHEQFF
. TRBJ1-5 TRBD1 TRBV5-6 TGTGCCAGCAGCTCCATGCCGCAGGGGGGGGAACAGCCCCAGCATTTT CASSSMPQGGEQPQHF
. TRBJ1-5 . TRBV4-1 TGCGCCAGCAGCCACAGGGTAAAAAGCAATCAGCCCCAGCATTTT CASSHRVKSNQPQHF
. TRBJ1-2 TRBD1 TRBV6-5 TGTGCCAGCAGTATACGGGGGGCAGGGGGAAATGGCTACACCTTC CASSIRGAGGNGYTF
few TRBJ2-1 . TRBV10-3 TGTGCCATCAGTGGGGCTGGGGATGAGCAGTTCTTC CAISGAGDEQFF
. TRBJ2-6 . TRBV29-1 TGCAGCGTTGTCAGGGGTTCCCTCTCTGGGGCCAACGTCCTGACTTTC CSVVRGSLSGANVLTF
. TRBJ1-2 . TRBV30 TGTGCCTGGAAACTTGGGGGAGGTAGATTGTTCGGCTATGGCTACACCTTC CAWKLGGGRLFGYGYTF
. TRBJ2-3 . TRBV4-1 TGCGCCAGCAGCCAAGACGGGGCGTCAGGGCGTACGCAGTATTTT CASSQDGASGRTQYF